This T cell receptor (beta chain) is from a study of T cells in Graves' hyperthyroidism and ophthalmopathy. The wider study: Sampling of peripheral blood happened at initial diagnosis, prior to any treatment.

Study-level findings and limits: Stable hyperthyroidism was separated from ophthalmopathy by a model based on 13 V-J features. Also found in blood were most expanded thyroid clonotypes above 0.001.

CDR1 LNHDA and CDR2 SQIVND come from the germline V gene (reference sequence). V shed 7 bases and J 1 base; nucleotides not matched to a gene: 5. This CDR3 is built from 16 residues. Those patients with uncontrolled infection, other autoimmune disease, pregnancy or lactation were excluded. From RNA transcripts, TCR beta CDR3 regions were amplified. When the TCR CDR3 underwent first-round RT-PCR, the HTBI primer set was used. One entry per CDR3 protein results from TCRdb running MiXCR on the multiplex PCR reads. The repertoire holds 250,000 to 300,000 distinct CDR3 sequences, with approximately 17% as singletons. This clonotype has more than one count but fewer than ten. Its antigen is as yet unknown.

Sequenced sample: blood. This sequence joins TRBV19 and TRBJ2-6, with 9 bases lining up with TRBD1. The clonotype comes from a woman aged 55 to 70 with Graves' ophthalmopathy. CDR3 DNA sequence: TGTGCCAGTACCCCTGGACAGGGGTCTGGGGCCAACGTCCTGACTTTC. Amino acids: CASTPGQGSGANVLTF.